The rows below give T cell receptor beta chains drawn from one sample of a study of blood T cell repertoires in COVID-19. Clones were sequenced by immunoSEQ multiplex PCR, and TCRdb holds only the in-frame ones, with some missing. The top ten hold about 10% of the sample, which has about 130,000 clones, 70% to 85% seen once. Specimen: PBMCs or T cells enriched from blood (not recorded which). Receptors originate from a man aged 50 to 60 who had recovered from COVID-19. CDR3s include the opening cysteine and the closing phenylalanine or tryptophan.

>TRBV5-1|17|TRBJ1-3
CASSLVPPGDSGNTIYF
>TRBV21-1|16|TRBJ2-7
CASSKTHGTGAYEQYF
>TRBV6-5|15|TRBJ1-5
CASSLDRDPLQPQHF
>TRBV9|15|TRBJ2-5
CASSVGGTPQETQYF
>TRBV28|14|TRBJ2-1
CASSLTGRYNEQFF
>TRBV7-2|13|TRBJ2-5
CASSLWGLETQYF
>TRBV28|15|TRBJ2-3
CASSQDRAGTDTQYF
>TRBV10-1|16|TRBJ2-5
CASRLCCRGRGETQYF
>TRBV12-3/TRBV12-4|12|TRBJ2-1
CASSFTVNEQFF
>TRBV7-2|15|TRBJ2-7
CASSLDRSTAYEQYF
>TRBV10-1|17|TRBJ2-1
CASSESVAGTSYNEQFF
>TRBV7-8|13|TRBJ2-3
CASSLMGGDTQYF
>TRBV10-3|16|TRBJ1-1
CAISEGVSGSLVEAFF
>TRBV29-1|13|TRBJ2-5
CSVDRTGGETQYF
>TRBV5-4|17|TRBJ2-7
CASSSPPTGVGSYEQYF
>TRBV11-1|15|TRBJ2-5
CASSLSTGGQETQYF
>TRBV6-5|14|TRBJ1-6
CASSDRPGNSPLHF
>TRBV18|13|TRBJ1-2
CASSPPGDYGYTF
>TRBV6-2/TRBV6-3|15|TRBJ1-3
CASSYNGNSGNTIYF
>TRBV5-1|15|TRBJ1-4
CASSLQGTANEKLFF
>TRBV6-5|15|TRBJ2-3
CASRKGQGGTDTQYF
>TRBV7-2|14|TRBJ1-2
CASRPGTADYGYTF
>TRBV7-9|16|TRBJ2-7
CASSPTSGTSADEQYF
>TRBV19|12|TRBJ2-1
CASSSVAYEQFF
>TRBV5-1|14|TRBJ1-1
CASSLTYLNTEAFF
>TRBV4-2|14|TRBJ2-7
CASSQAGGRDEQYF
>TRBV12-3/TRBV12-4|13|TRBJ2-5
CASSSDNQETQYF